Shown below are 9 T cell receptor beta chains from a single sample sequenced in a study of T-cell reconstitution after alpha-beta-depleted transplantation in children. As it was prepared, the TCRbeta library received unique molecular identifiers. Each CDR3 protein gets one entry after TCRdb re-called the PCR reads with MiXCR. The sample lists about 600,000 distinct CDR3 sequences, around 13% occurring once. Sample: PBMCs, mostly from graft donor cells, taken 360 days after TCRalphabeta/CD19-depleted stem cell transplant. Every receptor here comes from a male patient under 18 who had a stem cell transplant for acute myeloid leukemia, so the T cells may come from the graft donor.

This clonotype occurred a few times. The chain employs TRBV20-1 and TRBJ2-1, with 7 bases identical to TRBD1. Losses at the gene ends were 6 bases for V and 0 bases for J; bases not matched to a gene: 8. This CDR3 is built from 15 residues. Per the germline V gene, CDR1 is DFQATT and CDR2 is SNEGSKA (reference sequence). The CDR3 nucleotides are TGCAGTGCAAACAGGGGCCAGAGCTCCTACAATGAGCAGTTCTTC. Encoded protein: CSANRGQSSYNEQFF.

This clonotype was observed a few times. The rearrangement joins TRBV6-2 or TRBV6-3 to TRBJ2-1, with D hard to call. The CDR3 is 14 amino acids. Germline V gene data show CDR1 as MNHEY and CDR2 as SVGEGT. The V gene lost 6 bases and the J gene lost 6 bases, with 15 bases spanning the gap. DNA for the CDR3: TGTGCCAGCAGCCCCGGGCCTCCCCCCAATGAGCAGTTCTTC. Encoded protein: CASSPGPPPNEQFF.

This clonotype came up many times. This chain joins TRBV28 and TRBJ1-2, with D uncertain. The CDR3 is 16 amino acids. Germline CDR1 and CDR2: MDHEN and SYDVKM. Trimming took 5 bases from V and 0 from J, leaving 16 bases between them. CDR3 loop: CASSPLGGPTNYGYTF. The CDR3 nucleotides are TGTGCCAGCAGTCCCCTGGGAGGACCTACTAACTATGGCTACACCTTC.

V gene TRBV27 combines with J gene TRBJ2-1; D is perhaps TRBD1 (5 bases). CDR1 is MNHEY and CDR2 is SMNVEV in the germline V gene (reference sequence). V was cut by 3 bases and J by 3 bases, with 12 bases left in between. The CDR3 is 15 residues long. CDR3 protein: CASSFSQVLYNEQFF. For the CDR3, the DNA is TGTGCCAGCAGTTTCTCACAGGTACTCTACAATGAGCAGTTCTTC.

The chain recombines TRBV10-3 with TRBJ2-5; weak D call: TRBD2 (6 bases). The CDR3 has 14 residues. V lost 4 bases to trimming and J lost 3 bases, with 12 bases between them. The germline V gene encodes CDR1 ENHRY and CDR2 SYGVKD. The CDR3 nucleotides are TGTGCCATCAGTGCGCGGTGGGGGGAAGAGACCCAGTACTTC. Translated, it gives CAISARWGEETQYF.

This clonotype was counted between two and nine times. This CDR3 reads CSVLSPNTGELFF. The CDR3, as DNA: TGCAGCGTACTAAGCCCGAACACCGGGGAGCTGTTTTTT. The chain is built from TRBV29-1 and TRBJ2-2; D is unresolved. Trimming took 6 bases from V and 0 from J, leaving 8 bases between them. Germline assignment: CDR1 SQVTM and CDR2 ANQGSEA. The CDR3 extends over 13 amino acids.

A few counts support this clonotype. V is TRBV11-3 and J is TRBJ1-1; no firm D call. Deletions cut 5 bases from V and 4 bases from J, with 11 bases between. From germline, CDR1 is SGHNT and CDR2 YENEEA. The CDR3 consists of 13 residues. As DNA, the CDR3 is TGTGCCAGCAGCCCAGCCGGGAGCACTGAAGCTTTCTTT. As protein: CASSPAGSTEAFF. Combining the CDR3 with reference TRBV11-3 and TRBJ1-1 gives the whole variable domain EAGVVQSPRYKIIEKKQPVAFWCNPISGHNTLYWYLQNLGQGPELLIRYENEEAVDDSQLPKDRFSAERLKGVDSTLKIQPAELGDSAVYLCASSPAGSTEAFFGQGTRLTVV.

This clonotype occurred a few times. The chain combines TRBV4-3 with TRBJ2-7; possibly TRBD1 for D (6 bases). The CDR3 has 15 amino acids. The V gene lost 4 bases and the J gene lost 3 bases, with 16 bases spanning the gap. Looked up from germline, CDR1 is LGHNA and CDR2 is YSLEER. CDR3 sequence reads: CASSPRPDSRYEQYF. The CDR3 nucleotides read TGCGCCAGCAGCCCAAGACCGGACAGCCGCTACGAGCAGTACTTC.

V usage is TRBV4-2 and J usage is TRBJ2-1; 12 bases agree with TRBD2. The CDR3 is 20 amino acids. The trim removed 4 bases at V and 2 bases at J, leaving 15 bases unmatched. Germline V gene sequence: CDR1 LGHNA, CDR2 YNFKEQ. CDR3 sequence reads: CASSPVGARTSGTAYNEQFF. The CDR3 region has the DNA TGTGCCAGCAGCCCCGTCGGGGCCCGGACTAGCGGGACAGCCTACAATGAGCAGTTCTTC.